This T cell receptor beta chain came from a study of early T cells in non-severe SARS-CoV-2 infection. The CDR3 totals 17 residues. Germline assignment: CDR1 SGDLS and CDR2 YYNGEE. V was pared by 2 bases and J by 6 bases, with 21 bases between. Individual cDNA molecules each received unique molecular identifiers attached to them. TCRdb re-called the 5' RACE reads through MiXCR, storing one row per CDR3 protein. Of roughly 75,000 distinct CDR3 sequences in the sample, over 9.5% were seen once. This clonotype has ten or more counts. J is TRBJ2-1 and V is TRBV9; D gene unclear. Sequenced input: whole blood. The clonotype was recovered from an adult who was a healthcare worker with PCR-confirmed SARS-CoV-2 infection or an uninfected control (not recorded which). The CDR3, as DNA: TGTGCCAGCAGCGTGGGGTTGGGCTTCAGTAGTACCAATGAGCAGTTCTTC. Translated, it gives CASSVGLGFSSTNEQFF.